Here is one T cell receptor (beta chain) with its context. Its antigen remains unidentified. Sequencing was performed with immunoSEQ multiplex PCR; in TCRdb, only in-frame clones are kept and a portion is missing. The data show some 19,000 clones, about 80% seen once. The CDR3 covers 14 residues. Trimming cost V 4 bases and J 5 bases, with 11 bases left between them. Germline V gives CDR1 SNHLY, CDR2 FYNNEI. The time point denotes: recipient sample about 28 days before transplant, after cytoreduction. This specimen belongs to a study of T cell clonotyping in hematopoietic cell transplantation. The wider study: Recipient samples before transplant were obtained post-cytoreduction.

Findings and limits, study-wide: Cells were unsorted, so CD4 and CD8 contributions were not separated. Broader posttransplant TCR repertoire diversity was predicted by graft donor and pretransplant recipient Inverse Simpson Index values. Few recipient clonotypes overlapped donors; over 97% were de novo at given depth.

The TCR originated in a man in his 60s with acute myeloid leukemia. Some clones in this sample may be carry-over from other donors' samples. The specimen was peripheral blood mononuclear cells, collected before stem cell transplant. The chain joins TRBV2 to TRBJ1-4; D might be TRBD1 (5 bases). The DNA for the CDR3 is TGTGCCAGCAGTGTTCAGGCAGGGAATGAAAAACTGTTTTTT. As protein: CASSVQAGNEKLFF.